The 9 T cell receptor beta chains reported below all come from one sample, sequenced in a study of post-analysis software for immune sequencing data. Points from the study as a whole: Patients carried roughly five TRBV segments more frequently than controls did, and TRBV5-6, TRBV5-1 and TRBV20-1 were among them.

TCR beta cDNA libraries included unique molecular identifiers. TCRdb reanalysed the PCR reads using MiXCR and keeps one entry per CDR3 protein. In the table there are about 540,000 distinct CDR3 sequences, around 36% of which are singletons. These TCRs are of unknown antigen specificity. Sequencing used blood. All receptors come from a girl aged 2-17 years with multiple sclerosis.

The rearrangement links TRBV10-3 to TRBJ1-2; TRBD1 matches at 11 bases. Germline V CDR1 and CDR2: ENHRY, SYGVKD. V lost 4 bases to trimming and J lost 0 bases; unmatched junction nucleotides: 10. The CDR3 has 18 residues. CDR3 sequence: CAISAGTGQGVANYGYTF. The CDR3 bases are TGTGCCATCAGTGCTGGTACGGGACAGGGGGTTGCTAACTATGGCTACACCTTC.

The V and J genes are TRBV18 and TRBJ2-1, with 7 bases lining up with TRBD1. The V gene's germline CDR1 is KGHSH and CDR2 LQKENI. The CDR3 sequence is 15 residues long. V lost 6 bases to trimming and J lost 2 bases; unmatched junction nucleotides: 7. DNA for the CDR3: TGTGCCAGCTCGCCTGACAGGGTTCCCTACAATGAGCAGTTCTTC. Translated, it gives CASSPDRVPYNEQFF.

Regarding this clonotype: The junction differs from germline at one of its ends, possibly a read error. The chain links TRBV5-1 to TRBJ2-5; D not certain. CDR1 SGHRS and CDR2 YFSETQ come from the germline V gene. This CDR3 comprises 17 residues. The CDR3 coding sequence is TGCGCCAGCAGCTTGGGGTCTACCTTCGCGAACCAAGAGACCCGGTACTTC. Amino acid sequence: CASSLGSTFANQETRYF.

This clonotype occurred a few times. The V and J genes are TRBV12-3 or TRBV12-4 and TRBJ2-3, with D possibly being TRBD2 (6 bases). The CDR3 extends over 15 amino acids. The V end was cut by 10 bases, the J end by 4 bases, with 21 bases between. The CDR3 protein is CATSRDSRASDTQYF. CDR3 nucleotides: TGTGCCACCTCGAGGGACTCCAGGGCGTCAGATACGCAGTATTTT.

For the CDR3, the DNA is TGTGCCAGCAGCCAACTAGCGCGCGCCACAGATACGCAGTATTTT. It encodes CASSQLARATDTQYF. This chain joins TRBV7-6 and TRBJ2-3; 7 bases match TRBD2. CDR1 is SGHVS, CDR2 FNYEAQ, per germline. Losses at the gene ends were 5 bases for V and 2 bases for J; bases not matched to a gene: 7. This CDR3 is built from 15 residues.

This clonotype appeared many times. This sequence joins TRBV7-2 and TRBJ2-5, with D hard to call. CDR1 SGHTA and CDR2 FQGNSA come from the germline V gene. V was clipped by 5 bases and J by 7 bases, with 11 bases between them. The CDR3 contains 12 residues. CDR3 sequence reads: CASSPSGGTQYF. The CDR3 nucleotides read TGTGCCAGCAGCCCTTCGGGCGGGACCCAGTACTTC.

V and J are TRBV7-3 and TRBJ2-1; 8 bases match TRBD2. V lost 5 bases and J lost 9; bases outside the gene matches: 12. From germline, CDR1 is SGHTA and CDR2 FQGTGA. The CDR3 has 15 amino acids. The CDR3 spells CASSPQGSGGGEQFF. In nucleotides, the CDR3 is TGTGCCAGCAGCCCTCAGGGAAGCGGGGGAGGTGAGCAGTTCTTC.

The gene calls are TRBV5-1 and TRBJ2-5; D unclear. CDR1 and CDR2 from the germline V gene are SGHRS and YFSETQ. This CDR3 spans 13 amino acids. Trimming left V 4 bases short and J 2 bases short, with 9 bases between. CDR3 in DNA: TGCGCCAGCAGCCCGAGTTTTCAAGAGACCCAGTACTTC. This sequence encodes CASSPSFQETQYF.

This clonotype was observed a handful of times. V usage is TRBV6-6 and J usage is TRBJ2-5; D unresolved. Germline V gene lookup returns CDR1 MNHNY and CDR2 SVGAGI (reference sequence). V was clipped by 2 bases and J by 7 bases, with 11 bases between them. The CDR3 covers 13 residues. In DNA, the CDR3 is TGTGCCAGCAGTTACCCCCAGAAGGGGACCCAGTACTTC. As protein: CASSYPQKGTQYF.